This T cell receptor beta chain was identified in a study of blood T cell repertoires in COVID-19. Turning to the study itself: Spain, Italy and the United States supplied samples that represented acute and convalescent COVID-19.

Categorization into cohorts depended on clinical history that participants reported. In the original workflow: Reference gene primer amplification gave estimated nucleated cell counts. The data were produced by immunoSEQ multiplex PCR, yet TCRdb's version contains in-frame clones alone and is incomplete. Clonal size and the V and J genes are those of that table, whereas D and trimming came from the DNA. Of about 190,000 clones detected, approximately 84% appear once; the ten largest clones hold more than 2.5%. This TCR derives from a woman aged 25 to 39 who had recovered from COVID-19. Material for sequencing was PBMCs or T cells enriched from blood (not recorded which).

CDR3 sequence: CASDLADVRGDTQYF. Here the CDR3 DNA reads TGTGCCAGCGACCTAGCCGACGTCAGGGGAGATACGCAGTATTTT. J is TRBJ2-3 and V is TRBV6-4, with a possible D match to TRBD1 (6 bases). This CDR3 region has 15 residues. V was cut by 8 bases and J by 5 bases, with 20 bases left in between. Germline V CDR1 and CDR2: MRHNA, SNTAGT.